A single sample is the source of the 12 T cell receptor beta chains below, sequenced in a study of T cell repertoires in cytomegalovirus infection. MiXCR was run by TCRdb on the reads, yielding one entry per CDR3 protein. The sample holds approximately 260,000 distinct CDR3 sequences, 22% seen once. Antigen specificity for these receptors is unknown. The material sequenced was cultured PBMCs, taken from culture after CMV antigen stimulation. The receptors derive from a human donor in good health (CMV status not recorded). Some clones in this sample may be carry-over from other donors' samples.

The genes are TRBV20-1 and TRBJ1-5; 7 nucleotides match TRBD1. Germline V gene data show CDR1 as DFQATT and CDR2 as SNEGSKA (reference sequence). This CDR3 comprises 16 residues. V dropped 5 bases and J dropped 0; count of bases not matched to a gene: 10. For the CDR3, the DNA is TGCAGTGCTGGGACAGACCAACATTATAGCAATCAGCCCCAGCATTTT. It codes for CSAGTDQHYSNQPQHF.

This chain connects TRBV28 to TRBJ1-5; D not resolved. The CDR3 covers 12 residues. Germline loops: CDR1 MDHEN, CDR2 SYDVKM. V was pared by 4 bases and J by 4 bases, with 5 bases between. In DNA, the CDR3 is TGTGCCAGCAGTTATCAGAATCAGCCCCAGCATTTT. It codes for CASSYQNQPQHF.

This clonotype was detected many times. The chain is built from TRBV7-9 and TRBJ1-2, with a weak D call TRBD1 (6 bases). The V end was cut by 2 bases, the J end by 6 bases, with 10 bases between. Germline CDR1 SEHNR, CDR2 FQNEAQ (reference sequence). The CDR3 has 13 residues. In DNA form, the CDR3 reads TGTGCCAGCAGCTTAATACAGGGAGATGGCTACACCTTC. It is translated as CASSLIQGDGYTF.

This clonotype was counted a few times. The chain carries TRBV12-3 or TRBV12-4 and TRBJ1-4, with D possibly matching TRBD1 (5 bases). The CDR3 is made up of 14 amino acids. Trimming cost V 3 bases and J 10 bases, with 15 bases left between them. CDR3 sequence reads: CASSFAGKIGKLFF. The CDR3 DNA follows: TGTGCCAGCAGTTTCGCAGGGAAGATAGGAAAACTGTTTTTT.

V gene TRBV7-8 combines with J gene TRBJ2-1; TRBD2 agrees at 10 bases. Losses at the gene ends were 10 bases for V and 8 bases for J; bases not matched to a gene: 14. The CDR3 totals 15 residues. Germline V gene data show CDR1 as SGHVS and CDR2 as FQNEAQ. CDR3 sequence (DNA): TGTGCCACGAATGTACTAGCGGGAATGTCCGATGAGCAGTTCTTC. Amino acids: CATNVLAGMSDEQFF.

The sample holds many counts of this clonotype. The chain is built from TRBV7-2 and TRBJ2-2; possibly TRBD1 for D (6 bases). This CDR3 contains 15 residues. Germline V gives CDR1 SGHTA, CDR2 FQGNSA. V lost 6 bases and J 0 bases, leaving 11 bases between the germline ends. CDR3 in amino acids: CASRQRTANTGELFF. CDR3 nucleotides: TGTGCCAGCAGGCAGAGGACAGCGAACACCGGGGAGCTGTTTTTT.

At least ten counts were recorded for this clonotype. V and J are TRBV12-3 or TRBV12-4 and TRBJ1-2; 7 bases agree with TRBD1. The CDR3 consists of 13 residues. J gave up 6 bases and V 8 bases, and 9 bases lay outside the gene matches. The CDR3 DNA is TGTGCCAGCCAAGGACAGGACCTTGATGGCTACACCTTC. Its translation is CASQGQDLDGYTF.

This clonotype showed up just a few times. The V and J genes are TRBV7-9 and TRBJ2-7; D not resolved. This CDR3 has 16 residues. Trimming removed 1 base from V and 0 bases from J, with 13 bases in between. Germline V lookup: CDR1 SEHNR, CDR2 FQNEAQ (reference sequence). The CDR3 loop is CASSLDSTRSSYEQYF. CDR3 bases: TGTGCCAGCAGCTTAGACAGCACCAGGAGCTCCTACGAGCAGTACTTC. The whole variable domain, filled in from reference TRBV7-9 and TRBJ2-7, reads DTGVSQNPRHKITKRGQNVTFRCDPISEHNRLYWYRQTLGQGPEFLTYFQNEAQLEKSRLLSDRFSAERPKGSFSTLEIQRTEQGDSAMYLCASSLDSTRSSYEQYFGPGTRLTVT.

In its sample, this clonotype was seen many times. This rearrangement joins TRBV7-2 to TRBJ2-3; the D gene is possibly TRBD1 (7 bases). The germline V gene has CDR1 SGHTA and CDR2 FQGNSA. V lost 2 bases and J 2 bases, leaving 11 bases between the germline ends. This CDR3 contains 15 residues. The DNA for the CDR3 is TGTGCCAGCAGCTTACAGGGGGGTCCCACAGATACGCAGTATTTT. It yields the protein CASSLQGGPTDTQYF. Full variable domain (rest looked up from reference TRBV7-2 and TRBJ2-3): GAGVSQSPSNKVTEKGKDVELRCDPISGHTALYWYRQSLGQGLEFLIYFQGNSAPDKSGLPSDRFSAERTGGSVSTLTIQRTQQEDSAVYLCASSLQGGPTDTQYFGPGTRLTVL.

This clonotype showed up many times. This chain uses TRBV12-3 or TRBV12-4 with TRBJ1-6; D is uncertain. The germline V and J ends were trimmed by 1 base and 10 bases, with 20 bases remaining between them. The CDR3 runs 17 residues. The CDR3 reads CASSLGSNGLSYSPLHF. As DNA, the CDR3 is TGTGCCAGCAGTTTAGGGAGTAATGGACTAAGCTACTCACCCCTCCACTTT.

This clonotype was recorded at least ten times. CDR3 nucleotides: TGTGCCAGCAGCTTAGCGTTTGGACTAGCGGGAGGCCTAGAGCAGTTCTTC. Its translation: CASSLAFGLAGGLEQFF. The V call is TRBV7-2, the J call TRBJ2-1; TRBD2 aligns across 14 bases. The CDR3 loop spans 17 amino acids. V was clipped by 0 bases and J by 10 bases; unmatched bases: 8. Looked up from germline, CDR1 is SGHTA and CDR2 is FQGNSA.

This clonotype was seen many times. The chain combines TRBV27 with TRBJ2-1; 11 bases agree with TRBD2. The CDR3 contains 15 residues. V trimming: 4 bases; J trimming: 4 bases; junction bases outside the gene matches: 3. CDR1 is MNHEY and CDR2 is SMNVEV in the germline V gene (reference sequence). The DNA of the CDR3 is TGTGCCAGCAGTTCCCGACTAGCGGGGTACAATGAGCAGTTCTTC. Amino acid sequence: CASSSRLAGYNEQFF.